The 8 T cell receptor beta chains in this list originate from one sample, sequenced in a study of naive and memory T cell subsets. The beta constant-region primer was an equimolar mix of two oligonucleotides covering TRBC1 and TRBC2. Four rounds of PCR amplified the ligated cDNA using nested alpha and beta constant-region primers plus SP2. A single record per CDR3 protein comes from TCRdb applying MiXCR to the UMI-ligation and nested PCR reads. The data show over 100,000 distinct CDR3 sequences, around a third seen once. Sequenced sample: central memory CD4+ T cells from blood. The receptors stem from a human donor in good health.

The gene calls are TRBV25-1 and TRBJ1-1, with D hard to call. Between the trimmed V and J ends, which lost 4 bases and 0 bases, there was a span of 6 bases. Germline values: CDR1 MGHDK, CDR2 SYGVNS. CDR3 length: 13 amino acids. The CDR3 sequence: CASSAEMNTEAFF. The CDR3 DNA follows: TGTGCCAGCAGTGCCGAGATGAACACTGAAGCTTTCTTT. Drawing the rest from reference TRBV25-1 and TRBJ1-1, the complete variable domain is EADIYQTPRYLVIGTGKKITLECSQTMGHDKMYWYQQDPGMELHLIHYSYGVNSTEKGDLSSESTVSRIRTEHFPLTLESARPSHTSQYLCASSAEMNTEAFFGQGTRLTVV.

J is TRBJ2-7 and V is TRBV10-3; 14 positions agree with TRBD2. With V trimmed by 0 bases and J by 5 bases, 9 bases remained unmatched. The CDR3 is 18 residues long. Germline values: CDR1 ENHRY, CDR2 SYGVKD. The CDR3 loop is CAISESFGTSGSGNEQYF. The CDR3 nucleotides are TGTGCCATCAGTGAGTCGTTTGGGACTAGCGGGAGTGGCAACGAGCAGTACTTC.

The chain has TRBV4-3 and TRBJ2-7; D perhaps matches TRBD2 (5 bases). The ends were cut back, 1 base at V and 6 bases at J, with 10 bases in the middle. From germline, CDR1 is LGHNA and CDR2 YSLEER. This CDR3 contains 13 residues. The CDR3, as DNA: TGCGCCAGCAGCCAAGTGGGCGGGTCCGAGCAGTACTTC. This gives the protein CASSQVGGSEQYF.

The sample holds a few counts of this clonotype. CDR3 in amino acids: CASSIQTQDNEQFF. CDR3 coding DNA: TGTGCCAGCAGCATCCAGACACAAGACAATGAGCAGTTCTTC. This chain links TRBV5-5 with TRBJ2-1; unclear D gene. The CDR3 covers 14 residues. Per the germline V gene, CDR1 is SGHKS and CDR2 is YYEKEE (reference sequence). V dropped 4 bases and J dropped 5 bases, with 13 bases sitting between them.

The V gene is TRBV20-1, the J gene TRBJ2-7; the match to TRBD1 covers 7 bases. The CDR3 is made up of 13 amino acids. Germline CDR1 reads DFQATT; CDR2 reads SNEGSKA (reference sequence). The CDR3 loop is CRTGTAGSYEQYF. As DNA, the CDR3 is TGCAGAACCGGGACAGCTGGATCCTACGAGCAGTACTTC.

This clonotype was counted a few times. The V gene is TRBV7-9, the J gene TRBJ2-3; TRBD2 matches 8 bases. V gave up 5 bases and J gave up 5 bases; unmatched junction bases: 12. This CDR3 contains 16 residues. Germline CDR1 is SEHNR and CDR2 is FQNEAQ (reference sequence). The CDR3 reads CASSPGSAGGGDTQYF. DNA for the CDR3: TGTGCCAGCAGCCCTGGCTCGGCGGGAGGTGGAGATACGCAGTATTTT.

This clonotype was seen once. The chain has TRBV9 and TRBJ1-1; the D is unclear. The CDR3 spans 11 residues. Germline loops: CDR1 SGDLS, CDR2 YYNGEE. V lost 3 bases and J lost 4, with 4 bases in between. CDR3 sequence: CASSARTEAFF. Here the CDR3 DNA reads TGTGCCAGCAGCGCCCGCACTGAAGCTTTCTTT. The entire variable domain, with the rest obtained from reference TRBV9 and TRBJ1-1, is as follows: DSGVTQTPKHLITATGQRVTLRCSPRSGDLSVYWYQQSLDQGLQFLIQYYNGEERAKGNILERFSAQQFPDLHSELNLSSLELGDSALYFCASSARTEAFFGQGTRLTVV.

This clonotype turned up a few times. This chain uses TRBV5-1 with TRBJ2-5; D unresolved. The V gene's germline CDR1 is SGHRS and CDR2 YFSETQ. The CDR3 has 15 amino acids. The V gene lost 1 base and the J gene lost 2 bases, with 12 bases spanning the gap. The CDR3: CASSLLRNPQETQYF. The CDR3 coding sequence is TGCGCCAGCAGCTTGTTAAGGAACCCTCAAGAGACCCAGTACTTC. Complete variable domain (other parts from reference TRBV5-1 and TRBJ2-5): KAGVTQTPRYLIKTRGQQVTLSCSPISGHRSVSWYQQTPGQGLQFLFEYFSETQRNKGNFPGRFSGRQFSNSRSEMNVSTLELGDSALYLCASSLLRNPQETQYFGPGTRLLVL.